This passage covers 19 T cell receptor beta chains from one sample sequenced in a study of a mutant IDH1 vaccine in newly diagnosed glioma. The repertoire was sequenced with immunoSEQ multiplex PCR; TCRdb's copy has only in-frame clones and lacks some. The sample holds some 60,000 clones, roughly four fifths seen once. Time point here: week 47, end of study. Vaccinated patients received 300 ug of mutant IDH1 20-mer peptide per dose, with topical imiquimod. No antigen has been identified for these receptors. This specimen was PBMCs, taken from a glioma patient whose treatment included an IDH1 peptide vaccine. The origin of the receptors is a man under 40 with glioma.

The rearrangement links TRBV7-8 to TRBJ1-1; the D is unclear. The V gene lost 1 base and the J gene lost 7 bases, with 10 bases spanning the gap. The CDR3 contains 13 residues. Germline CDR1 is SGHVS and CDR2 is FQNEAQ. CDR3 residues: CASSLGAVLEAFF. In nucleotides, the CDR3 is TGTGCCAGCAGCTTAGGGGCCGTGCTTGAAGCTTTCTTT.

CDR3 bases: TGTGCCAGCTCACAGACAGGGGAAAGGAATGGCTACACCTTC. It translates to CASSQTGERNGYTF. The rearrangement joins TRBV18 to TRBJ1-2; 8 bases agree with TRBD1. CDR3 length equals 14 residues. V shed 4 bases, J shed 6 bases, and the junction held 7 bases outside the gene matches. The germline gives CDR1 KGHSH, CDR2 LQKENI.

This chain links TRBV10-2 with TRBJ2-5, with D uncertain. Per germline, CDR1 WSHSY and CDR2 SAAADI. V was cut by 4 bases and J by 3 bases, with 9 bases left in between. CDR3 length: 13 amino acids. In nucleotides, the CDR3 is TGCGCCAGCAGTGGGGGTTTCAAAGAGACCCAGTACTTC. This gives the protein CASSGGFKETQYF.

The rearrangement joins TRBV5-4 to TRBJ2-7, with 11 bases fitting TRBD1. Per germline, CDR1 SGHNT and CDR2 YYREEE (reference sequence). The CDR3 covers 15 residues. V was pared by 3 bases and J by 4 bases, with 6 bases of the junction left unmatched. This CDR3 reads CASSSLDRGRYEQYF. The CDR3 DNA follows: TGTGCCAGCAGCTCCCTGGACAGGGGGCGATACGAGCAGTACTTC.

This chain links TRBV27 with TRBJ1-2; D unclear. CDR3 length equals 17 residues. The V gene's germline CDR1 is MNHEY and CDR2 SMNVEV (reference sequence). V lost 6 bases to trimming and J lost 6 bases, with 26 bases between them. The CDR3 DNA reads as TGTGCCAGCAGCCCTACCGTGTCGTCTCAAGGGAAGGATGGCTACACCTTC. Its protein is CASSPTVSSQGKDGYTF.

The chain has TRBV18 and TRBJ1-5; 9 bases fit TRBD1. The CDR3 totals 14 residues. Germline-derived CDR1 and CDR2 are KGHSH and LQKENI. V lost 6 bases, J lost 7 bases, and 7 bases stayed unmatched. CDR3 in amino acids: CASSPTGGSQPQHF. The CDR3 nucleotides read TGTGCCAGCTCCCCGACAGGGGGTAGCCAGCCCCAGCATTTT.

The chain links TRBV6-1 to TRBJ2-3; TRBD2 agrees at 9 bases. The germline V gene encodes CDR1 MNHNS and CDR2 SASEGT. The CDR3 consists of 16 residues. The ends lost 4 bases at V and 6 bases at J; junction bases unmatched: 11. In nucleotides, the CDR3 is TGTGCCAGCAGTGCTGGGAGGGGACTAGCCGTCGATACGCAGTATTTT. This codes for CASSAGRGLAVDTQYF.

CDR3 nucleotide sequence: TGTGCCAGCAGTGCCCGGACGGAAGAAGCTTTCTTT. The encoded protein is CASSARTEEAFF. The J gene is TRBJ1-1, the V gene TRBV6-5; D unresolved. CDR3 length: 12 amino acids. Germline-derived CDR1 and CDR2 are MNHEY and SVGAGI. Trimming removed 5 bases at V and 8 bases at J, with 12 bases between.

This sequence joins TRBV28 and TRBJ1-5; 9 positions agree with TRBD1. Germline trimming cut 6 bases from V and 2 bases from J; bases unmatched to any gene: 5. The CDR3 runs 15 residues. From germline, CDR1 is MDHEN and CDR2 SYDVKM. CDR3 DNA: TGTGCCAGCAGAACTCGGGACAGGGGCAATCAGCCCCAGCATTTT. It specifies CASRTRDRGNQPQHF. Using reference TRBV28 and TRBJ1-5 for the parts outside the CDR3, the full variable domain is DVKVTQSSRYLVKRTGEKVFLECVQDMDHENMFWYRQDPGLGLRLIYFSYDVKMKEKGDIPEGYSVSREKKERFSLILESASTNQTSMYLCASRTRDRGNQPQHFGDGTRLSIL.

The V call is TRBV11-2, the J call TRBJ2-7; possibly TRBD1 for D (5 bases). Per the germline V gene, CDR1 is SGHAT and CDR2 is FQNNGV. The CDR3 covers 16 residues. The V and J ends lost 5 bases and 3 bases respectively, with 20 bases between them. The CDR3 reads CASSQAQQTAIYEQYF. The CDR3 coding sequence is TGTGCCAGCAGCCAAGCGCAACAGACAGCGATCTACGAGCAGTACTTC.

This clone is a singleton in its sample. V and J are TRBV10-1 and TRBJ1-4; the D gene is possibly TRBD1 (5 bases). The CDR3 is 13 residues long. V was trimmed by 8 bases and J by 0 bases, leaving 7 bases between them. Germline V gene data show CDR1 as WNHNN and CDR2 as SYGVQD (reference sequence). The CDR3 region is CASGAATNEKLFF. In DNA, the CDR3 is TGCGCCAGCGGGGCGGCAACTAATGAAAAACTGTTTTTT.

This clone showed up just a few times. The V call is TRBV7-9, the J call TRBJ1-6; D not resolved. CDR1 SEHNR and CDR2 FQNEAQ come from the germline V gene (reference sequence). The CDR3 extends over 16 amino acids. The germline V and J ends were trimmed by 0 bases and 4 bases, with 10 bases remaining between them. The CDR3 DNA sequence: TGTGCCAGCAGCTTAGCACTGACGCGGTATAATTCACCCCTCCACTTT. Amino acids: CASSLALTRYNSPLHF.

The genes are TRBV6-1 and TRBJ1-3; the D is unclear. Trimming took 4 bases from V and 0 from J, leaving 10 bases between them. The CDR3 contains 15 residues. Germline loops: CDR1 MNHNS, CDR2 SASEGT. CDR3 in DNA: TGTGCCAGCAGTGCCCGACCGAACTCTGGAAACACCATATATTTT. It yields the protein CASSARPNSGNTIYF.

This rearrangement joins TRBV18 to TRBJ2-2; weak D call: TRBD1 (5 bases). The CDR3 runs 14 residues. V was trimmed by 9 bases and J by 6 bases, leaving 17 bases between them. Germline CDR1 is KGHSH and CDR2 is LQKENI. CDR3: CASSPIPGSGELFF. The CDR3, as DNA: TGTGCCAGTAGCCCCATCCCAGGGTCCGGGGAGCTGTTTTTT.

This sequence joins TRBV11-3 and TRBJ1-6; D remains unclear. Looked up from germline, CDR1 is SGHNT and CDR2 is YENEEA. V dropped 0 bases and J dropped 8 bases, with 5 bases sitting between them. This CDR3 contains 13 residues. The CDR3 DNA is TGTGCCAGCAGCTTAGATTTTGATTCACCCCTCCACTTT. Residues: CASSLDFDSPLHF.

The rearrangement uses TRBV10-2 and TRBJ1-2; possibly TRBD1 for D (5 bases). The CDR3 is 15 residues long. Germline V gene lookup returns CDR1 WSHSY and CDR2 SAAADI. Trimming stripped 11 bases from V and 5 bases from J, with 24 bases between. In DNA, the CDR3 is TGCGCCGCTCACTCAAATTCCCTGGGGCCTTATGGCTACACCTTC. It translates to CAAHSNSLGPYGYTF.

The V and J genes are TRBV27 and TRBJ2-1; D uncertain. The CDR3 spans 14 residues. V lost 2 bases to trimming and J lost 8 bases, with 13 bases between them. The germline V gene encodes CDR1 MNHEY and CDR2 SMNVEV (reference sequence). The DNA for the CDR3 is TGTGCCAGCAGTTTACACTCTAGTTACGATGAGCAGTTCTTC. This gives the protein CASSLHSSYDEQFF.

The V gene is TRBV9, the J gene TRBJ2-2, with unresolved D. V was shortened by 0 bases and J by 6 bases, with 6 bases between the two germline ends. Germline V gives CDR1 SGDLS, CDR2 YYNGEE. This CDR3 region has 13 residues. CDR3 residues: CASSVAIPGELFF. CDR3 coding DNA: TGTGCCAGCAGCGTAGCTATCCCCGGGGAGCTGTTTTTT.

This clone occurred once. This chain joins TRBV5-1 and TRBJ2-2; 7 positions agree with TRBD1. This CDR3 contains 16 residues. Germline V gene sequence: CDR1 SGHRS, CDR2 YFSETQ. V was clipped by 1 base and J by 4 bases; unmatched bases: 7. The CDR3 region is CASSLKGQGVTGELFF. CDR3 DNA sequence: TGCGCCAGCAGCTTGAAAGGGCAGGGGGTCACCGGGGAGCTGTTTTTT.